This record looks at one TCR beta chain sequence and its context. Its antigen is not known. The data originate from a study of cytomegalovirus exposure and HLA in healthy donors. Notes on the study in general: Cytomegalovirus association was assigned to approximately 160 TCR beta chains. Later on, an analysis showed TCR association rates differing by HLA locus, with DRB1 the most and HLA-C the fewest. Exclusion as indistinguishable affected some V segments, including TRBV6-2 and TRBV6-3. Among CMV-associated TCR beta chains, most appeared HLA-restricted in a later analysis.

The PCR employed 60 Vbeta primers together with 13 Jbeta primers. Measured with immunoSEQ multiplex PCR; TCRdb has only the in-frame clones, and not every one. The sample records more than 150,000 clones, roughly 80% being singletons. CDR3 size: 15 residues. V was trimmed by 3 bases and J by 5 bases, leaving 16 bases between them. CDR1 and CDR2 from the germline V gene are PRHDT and FYEKMQ (reference sequence). The receptor's source is a man aged 40-55 years in good health and CMV-seronegative. The chain recombines TRBV13 with TRBJ1-1; the D gene is possibly TRBD1 (6 bases). Material for sequencing was PBMCs. This CDR3 reads CASSFYRERRTEAFF. CDR3 DNA: TGTGCCAGCAGCTTTTACAGGGAGAGAAGGACTGAAGCTTTCTTT.